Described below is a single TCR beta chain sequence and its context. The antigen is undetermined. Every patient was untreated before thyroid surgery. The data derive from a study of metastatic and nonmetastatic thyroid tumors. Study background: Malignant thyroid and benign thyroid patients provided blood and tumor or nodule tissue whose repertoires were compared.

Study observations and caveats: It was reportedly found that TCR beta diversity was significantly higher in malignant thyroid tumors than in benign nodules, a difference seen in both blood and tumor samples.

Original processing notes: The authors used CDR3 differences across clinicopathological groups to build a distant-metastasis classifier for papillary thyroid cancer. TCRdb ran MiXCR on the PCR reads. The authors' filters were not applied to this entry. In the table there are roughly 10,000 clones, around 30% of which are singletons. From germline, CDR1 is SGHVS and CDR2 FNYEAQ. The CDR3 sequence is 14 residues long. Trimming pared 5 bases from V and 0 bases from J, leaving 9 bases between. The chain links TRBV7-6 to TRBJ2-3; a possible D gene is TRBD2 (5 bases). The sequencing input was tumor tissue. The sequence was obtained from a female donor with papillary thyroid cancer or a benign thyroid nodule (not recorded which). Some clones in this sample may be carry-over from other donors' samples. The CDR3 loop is CASSAGASTDTQYF. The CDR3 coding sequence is TGTGCCAGCAGCGCGGGCGCGAGCACAGATACGCAGTATTTT.